The next 7 T cell receptor beta chains were all read from a single sample in a study of cytomegalovirus exposure and HLA in healthy donors. The repertoire was sequenced with immunoSEQ multiplex PCR; TCRdb's copy has only in-frame clones and lacks some. The table has 45,000 to 70,000 clones, about 92% seen once; the top ten hold roughly 1%. The sequencing input was PBMCs. These receptors were taken from a man aged 18 to 30 in good health and CMV-seronegative.

This rearrangement joins TRBV27 to TRBJ1-5, with 9 bases fitting TRBD1. Germline CDR1 reads MNHEY; CDR2 reads SMNVEV (reference sequence). V lost 4 bases to trimming and J lost 3 bases; unmatched junction nucleotides: 10. The CDR3 has 17 residues. CDR3 sequence: CASSSTGTGSPNQPQHF. CDR3 sequence (DNA): TGTGCCAGCAGTTCGACCGGGACAGGGAGCCCCAATCAGCCCCAGCATTTT.

The chain recombines TRBV6-5 with TRBJ2-4, with D possibly TRBD2 on 6 matching bases. CDR1 MNHEY and CDR2 SVGAGI come from the germline V gene. The V gene lost 6 bases and the J gene lost 7 bases, with 16 bases spanning the gap. The CDR3 covers 14 residues. The CDR3 region is CASRPTGVGNIQYF. CDR3 bases: TGTGCCAGCAGACCAACGGGGGTCGGGAACATTCAGTACTTC.

This sequence joins TRBV6-5 and TRBJ2-5; D is perhaps TRBD2 (7 bases). V shed 0 bases and J shed 2 bases, with 10 bases lying between them. The CDR3 covers 15 residues. Per the germline V gene, CDR1 is MNHEY and CDR2 is SVGAGI. The CDR3 DNA follows: TGTGCCAGCAGTTACTCGGGGGGGACACAAGAGACCCAGTACTTC. Translated: CASSYSGGTQETQYF.

The chain is built from TRBV30 and TRBJ1-1, with D maybe TRBD1 (6 bases). With 4 bases removed from V and 3 bases from J, the gap between germline ends came to 15 bases. CDR3 length: 14 amino acids. From germline, CDR1 is GTSNPN and CDR2 SVGIG (reference sequence). The DNA of the CDR3 is TGTGCCTGGACAGTAGGCAGGGGCTACACTGAAGCTTTCTTT. It is translated as CAWTVGRGYTEAFF.

The chain recombines TRBV7-3 with TRBJ2-1; 9 bases are shared with TRBD1. J lost 1 base, V lost 5 bases, and 3 bases had no gene match. Germline loops: CDR1 SGHTA, CDR2 FQGTGA. The CDR3 sequence is 15 residues long. The CDR3 DNA reads as TGTGCCAGCAGCGCAGACAGGGGGTCCTACAATGAGCAGTTCTTC. Protein: CASSADRGSYNEQFF.

The gene calls are TRBV28 and TRBJ2-7; D might be TRBD2 (7 bases). V lost 8 bases and J 6 bases, leaving 29 bases between the germline ends. The CDR3 is 17 residues long. Looked up from germline, CDR1 is MDHEN and CDR2 is SYDVKM. The CDR3 region is CASPLWEGGRTFPEQYF. Written as DNA, the CDR3 is TGTGCCAGCCCCCTCTGGGAGGGGGGTAGGACGTTTCCCGAGCAGTACTTC.

V is TRBV27 and J is TRBJ2-5, with D perhaps matching TRBD1 (6 bases). Germline V CDR1 and CDR2: MNHEY, SMNVEV (reference sequence). Trimming removed 5 bases at V and 5 bases at J, with 15 bases between. The CDR3 runs to 14 residues. CDR3 DNA: TGTGCCAGCAGTCCCCTACAGGGTGTGGAGACCCAGTACTTC. It codes for CASSPLQGVETQYF.